What follows are 28 T cell receptor beta chains derived from one specimen sequenced in a study of prognosis after radiotherapy for stage I lung cancer. The authors amplified TCR beta CDR3 from genomic DNA using two-round multiplex PCR. Used in first-round PCR were primers specific to each TRBV and TRBJ gene. From the multiplex PCR reads, TCRdb called clonotypes with MiXCR, one entry per CDR3 protein. The table shows 15,000 or so distinct CDR3 sequences, with around 29% occurring only once. Sequenced here: PBMCs, sampled before or after stereotactic body radiation therapy (not recorded which). All receptors derive from a donor of 50 years or more with non-small cell lung cancer.

The chain employs TRBV20-1 and TRBJ2-7, with D uncertain. V was trimmed by 7 bases and J by 4 bases, leaving 17 bases between them. CDR1 and CDR2 (germline): DFQATT, SNEGSKA (reference sequence). This CDR3 region has 13 residues. In DNA form, the CDR3 reads TGCAGTGGAAGCTGGAGTGATTTTTACGAGCAGTACTTC. This codes for CSGSWSDFYEQYF.

This clonotype has a count of ten or more. The rearrangement joins TRBV6-1 to TRBJ1-2; D may be TRBD1 (5 bases). The CDR3 consists of 15 residues. Deletions cut 4 bases from V and 5 bases from J, with 17 bases between. Germline loops: CDR1 MNHNS, CDR2 SASEGT. The CDR3 region is CASSVPGAGSYGYTF. CDR3 in DNA: TGTGCCAGCAGTGTCCCTGGGGCAGGGTCTTATGGCTACACCTTC.

This clonotype is classed as medium-sized. This chain joins TRBV28 and TRBJ1-2, with 11 nucleotides matching TRBD1. This CDR3 comprises 16 residues. Germline values: CDR1 MDHEN, CDR2 SYDVKM. With V trimmed by 6 bases and J by 4 bases, 10 bases remained unmatched. The CDR3 spells CASSAARTGGGYGYTF. CDR3 nucleotides: TGTGCCAGCAGCGCAGCCCGGACAGGGGGCGGCTATGGCTACACCTTC.

In its sample, this clonotype was seen many times. The chain's CDR3 is CASSVAVWQGTDTQYF. The CDR3 DNA sequence: TGTGCCAGCAGCGTAGCTGTTTGGCAGGGCACAGATACGCAGTATTTT. The chain couples TRBV9 to TRBJ2-3; unclear D gene. The CDR3 is 16 amino acids. Germline CDR1 is SGDLS and CDR2 is YYNGEE. V dropped 0 bases and J dropped 1 base, with 12 bases sitting between them.

In its sample, this clonotype was seen many times. The chain employs TRBV19 and TRBJ1-2, with D unclear. CDR1 is LNHDA, CDR2 SQIVND, per germline (reference sequence). This CDR3 comprises 15 residues. V was clipped by 4 bases and J by 1 base, with 13 bases between them. CDR3 nucleotide sequence: TGTGCCAGTAGTACAAACTTCGGAGGTAACTATGGCTACACCTTC. This encodes CASSTNFGGNYGYTF. The whole variable domain, remainder taken from reference TRBV19 and TRBJ1-2, is DGGITQSPKYLFRKEGQNVTLSCEQNLNHDAMYWYRQDPGQGLRLIYYSQIVNDFQKGDIAEGYSVSREKKESFPLTVTSAQKNPTAFYLCASSTNFGGNYGYTFGSGTRLTVV.

This clonotype was seen only once. This likely traces to a read error, being one base from a far larger clone. The chain combines TRBV6-8 with TRBJ2-7, with D tentatively TRBD1 (5 bases). There are 16 residues in the CDR3. Germline V gives CDR1 MNHGY, CDR2 SAAAGT. The V end lost 6 bases, the J end lost 0 bases, and 18 bases lay between the germline ends. Here the CDR3 DNA reads TGTGCCAGCAGGACCGGGTCAGGGCGTACCTCCTACGAGCAGTACTTC. This sequence encodes CASRTGSGRTSYEQYF.

Of note for this clonotype: The germline gene is not matched at one end of the junction; a read error may be the cause. The rearrangement links TRBV2 to TRBJ1-1; D not certain. CDR1 SNHLY and CDR2 FYNNEI come from the germline V gene. The length of the CDR3 is 18 residues. CDR3 DNA: TGCGCCAGCAGGCATAGAGGGTTCGGTCGCGATACTAGCACTGAAGCTTTCTTT. Its translation is CASRHRGFGRDTSTEAFF. Variable domain in full (rest from reference TRBV2 and TRBJ1-1): EPEVTQTPSHQVTQMGQEVILRCVPISNHLYFYWYRQILGQKVEFLVSFYNNEISEKSEIFDDQFSVERPDGSNFTLKIRSTKLEDSAMYFCASRHRGFGRDTSTEAFFGQGTRLTVV.

By sample fraction, this clonotype is medium-sized. The chain is built from TRBV7-8 and TRBJ2-3; D unresolved. The V end lost 2 bases, the J end lost 0 bases, and 0 bases lay between the germline ends. The CDR3 runs 12 residues. The germline CDR1 and CDR2 sequences are SGHVS and FQNEAQ. The chain's CDR3 is CASSLSTDTQYF. The CDR3, as DNA: TGTGCCAGCAGCTTAAGCACAGATACGCAGTATTTT.

This clonotype was seen repeatedly, ten times or more. Being one base from a much bigger clone, this may be a read error. This chain uses TRBV7-2 with TRBJ1-5; D perhaps matches TRBD1 (5 bases). Germline CDR1 and CDR2: SGHTA and FQGNSA. The CDR3 has 16 residues. CDR3: CASSLQGWGSSQPQHF. Written as DNA, the CDR3 is TGTGCCAGCAGCTTACAGGGTTGGGGCAGCAGTCAGCCCCAGCATTTT. The full variable domain, its missing parts supplied by reference TRBV7-2 and TRBJ1-5, is GAGVSQSPSNKVTEKGKDVELRCDPISGHTALYWYRQSLGQGLEFLIYFQGNSAPDKSGLPSDRFSAERTGGSVSTLTIQRTQQEDSAVYLCASSLQGWGSSQPQHFGDGTRLSIL.

This clonotype was detected many times. Written as DNA, the CDR3 is TGTGCCAGCAGTGAACTGGGGACCGGGGAGCTGTTTTTT. Translating gives CASSELGTGELFF. The J gene is TRBJ2-2, the V gene TRBV6-1, with no clear D. This CDR3 contains 13 residues. V lost 2 bases and J lost 5, with 6 bases in between. Germline V CDR1 and CDR2: MNHNS, SASEGT.

Many counts were recorded for this clonotype. The V and J genes are TRBV20-1 and TRBJ2-7; D remains ambiguous. The CDR3 has 12 residues. Trimming removed 0 bases at V and 3 bases at J, with 6 bases between. Germline V lookup: CDR1 DFQATT, CDR2 SNEGSKA (reference sequence). CDR3 loop: CSARDRGYEQYF. The CDR3, as DNA: TGCAGTGCTAGAGATCGCGGCTACGAGCAGTACTTC.

CDR3 amino acids: CASSEAERGSETQHF. In DNA form, the CDR3 reads TGTGCCAGCAGTGAAGCAGAAAGGGGTTCGGAGACCCAGCATTTT. The genes are TRBV2 and TRBJ1-5; a possible D gene is TRBD1 (5 bases). Germline loops: CDR1 SNHLY, CDR2 FYNNEI. CDR3 size: 15 residues. V was clipped by 0 bases and J by 11 bases, with 17 bases between them.

In its sample, this clonotype was seen many times. The rearrangement joins TRBV10-3 to TRBJ1-3, with 10 bases that match TRBD1. V lost 10 bases, J lost 0 bases, and 12 bases stayed unmatched. Germline values: CDR1 ENHRY, CDR2 SYGVKD. The CDR3 length is 17 residues. The CDR3 protein is CATQDRGSMGSGNTIYF. Written as DNA, the CDR3 is TGTGCCACCCAGGACAGGGGGTCCATGGGCTCTGGAAACACCATATATTTT.

This clonotype was seen ten or more times. V usage is TRBV7-9 and J usage is TRBJ2-1; D might be TRBD2 (6 bases). Germline V CDR1 and CDR2: SEHNR, FQNEAQ (reference sequence). V was shortened by 6 bases and J by 10 bases, with 25 bases between the two germline ends. The CDR3 runs to 16 residues. CDR3 nucleotides: TGTGCCAGCAGTAGCACACGGAGGGTGGCATTCAACGAGCAGTTCTTC. This translates into CASSSTRRVAFNEQFF.

This chain connects TRBV7-2 to TRBJ2-2, with 7 bases that match TRBD2. This CDR3 region has 16 residues. CDR1 SGHTA and CDR2 FQGNSA come from the germline V gene. V shed 7 bases, J shed 9 bases, and the junction held 17 bases outside the gene matches. CDR3 region: CASTPGTSVTSWELFF. CDR3 DNA sequence: TGTGCCAGCACCCCGGGAACTAGCGTGACCTCCTGGGAGCTGTTTTTT.

This clonotype was seen many times. The chain couples TRBV5-1 to TRBJ2-3, with TRBD2 as a possible D gene (6 bases). Trimming removed 3 bases at V and 1 base at J, with 6 bases between. CDR3 length: 13 amino acids. CDR1 SGHRS and CDR2 YFSETQ come from the germline V gene. The CDR3 DNA follows: TGCGCCAGCAGCTCGGGAGGCACAGATACGCAGTATTTT. Its protein product is CASSSGGTDTQYF.

Ten or more counts support this clonotype. The V call is TRBV7-9, the J call TRBJ2-5, with D maybe TRBD1 (7 bases). This CDR3 comprises 16 residues. V dropped 1 base and J dropped 7 bases, with 19 bases sitting between them. The germline gives CDR1 SEHNR, CDR2 FQNEAQ (reference sequence). The DNA for the CDR3 is TGTGCCAGCAGCTTAGAGCCAGGGGGGCTCTACGGGACCCAGTACTTC. Residues: CASSLEPGGLYGTQYF.

In its sample, this clonotype is medium-sized. The genes are TRBV11-3 and TRBJ2-1; TRBD2 is a possible D gene (5 bases). The CDR3 spans 15 residues. Germline V gene lookup returns CDR1 SGHNT and CDR2 YENEEA. The germline V and J ends were trimmed by 2 bases and 1 base, with 9 bases remaining between them. CDR3 in amino acids: CASSLSGFSYNEQFF. Written as DNA, the CDR3 is TGTGCCAGCAGCTTAAGCGGTTTTTCCTACAATGAGCAGTTCTTC.

In DNA, the CDR3 is TGTGCCAGCAGCGATTCCGGACAGGGTTACACCGGGGAGCTGTTTTTT. The encoded protein is CASSDSGQGYTGELFF. V usage is TRBV5-6 and J usage is TRBJ2-2; 8 nucleotides match TRBD1. V shed 4 bases, J shed 3 bases, and the junction held 8 bases outside the gene matches. Germline assignment: CDR1 SGHDT and CDR2 YYEEEE. The CDR3 consists of 16 residues.

This clonotype qualifies as medium-sized. The chain combines TRBV5-1 with TRBJ2-1, with 7 bases fitting TRBD2. The CDR3 covers 14 residues. After removal of 4 bases from V and 2 bases from J, the junction contained 3 bases not matched to a gene. CDR1 is SGHRS, CDR2 YFSETQ, per germline. This CDR3 is CASSPGGTYNEQFF. The CDR3 bases are TGCGCCAGCAGCCCCGGGGGGACCTACAATGAGCAGTTCTTC.

This clonotype was counted ten times or more. The rearrangement links TRBV6-2 or TRBV6-3 to TRBJ2-2; possible D gene TRBD2, 6 bases. The CDR3 covers 16 residues. CDR1 MNHEY and CDR2 SVGEGT come from the germline V gene. V gave up 2 bases and J gave up 6 bases, with 16 bases separating them. CDR3 nucleotide sequence: TGTGCCAGCAGTTACATGGGGGGTGTTCGATCCGGGGAGCTGTTTTTT. It specifies CASSYMGGVRSGELFF.

This clonotype has ten or more counts. J is TRBJ2-1 and V is TRBV6-4; TRBD2 agrees at 9 bases. Germline values: CDR1 MRHNA, CDR2 SNTAGT. This CDR3 spans 15 amino acids. V shed 4 bases and J 5 bases; nucleotides not matched to a gene: 6. The CDR3 bases are TGTGCCAGCAGTGCCCTAGCGGGAACCCACAATGAGCAGTTCTTC. It codes for CASSALAGTHNEQFF.

This clonotype was found many times. The chain uses TRBV15 and TRBJ2-7; D tentatively reads TRBD1 or TRBD2 (5 bases each). The CDR3 length is 13 residues. Germline V gives CDR1 LNHNV, CDR2 YYDKDF (reference sequence). Between the trimmed V and J ends, which lost 4 bases and 1 base, there was a span of 8 bases. The CDR3 DNA sequence: TGTGCCACCAGCACTTGGGGGTCCTACGAGCAGTACTTC. This sequence encodes CATSTWGSYEQYF. The entire variable domain, with the rest obtained from reference TRBV15 and TRBJ2-7, is as follows: DAMVIQNPRYQVTQFGKPVTLSCSQTLNHNVMYWYQQKSSQAPKLLFHYYDKDFNNEADTPDNFQSRRPNTSFCFLDIRSPGLGDTAMYLCATSTWGSYEQYFGPGTRLTVT.

This clonotype was recorded at least ten times. The V call is TRBV11-3, the J call TRBJ1-1; D gene uncertain. V was cut by 1 base and J by 5 bases, with 5 bases left in between. This CDR3 has 12 residues. Germline assignment: CDR1 SGHNT and CDR2 YENEEA. The CDR3 DNA is TGTGCCAGCAGCTTAGGGGAAACTGAAGCTTTCTTT. Residues: CASSLGETEAFF.

Notes on this clonotype: A read error may produce the germline difference seen at one junction end. Here the CDR3 reads CAGSLFGDRADEQYF. The CDR3 coding sequence is TGTGCCGGCAGCTTGTTCGGGGACAGGGCGGACGAGCAGTACTTC. The chain uses TRBV7-2 and TRBJ2-7; 9 nucleotides align to TRBD1. Germline-derived CDR1 and CDR2 are SGHTA and FQGNSA. The CDR3 contains 15 residues.

This clonotype was seen repeatedly, ten times or more. The chain uses TRBV4-2 and TRBJ2-7; TRBD2 might be the D (5 bases). Between the trimmed V and J ends, which lost 4 bases and 0 bases, there was a span of 13 bases. The V gene's germline CDR1 is LGHNA and CDR2 YNFKEQ. The CDR3 contains 15 residues. The CDR3 spells CASSLEAGSSYEQYF. The CDR3 DNA reads TGTGCCAGCAGCCTCGAGGCGGGTAGCTCCTACGAGCAGTACTTC.

As regards this clonotype: Germline is not matched at one junction end, which may reflect a read error. The chain combines TRBV4-3 with TRBJ2-2; tentative D call: TRBD2 (7 bases). The length of the CDR3 is 13 residues. The germline V gene has CDR1 LGHNA and CDR2 YSLEER. The CDR3 loop reads CASSQLNTGGLVF. CDR3 nucleotides: TGCGCCAGCAGCCAATTGAACACCGGGGGGCTGGTTTTT.

This clonotype was found many times. V gene TRBV7-9 combines with J gene TRBJ1-3, with D unresolved. Between the trimmed V and J ends, which lost 1 base and 0 bases, there was a span of 7 bases. CDR1 and CDR2 from the germline V gene are SEHNR and FQNEAQ (reference sequence). The CDR3 runs 15 residues. CDR3 DNA: TGTGCCAGCAGCTTAGGGCGGAACTCTGGAAACACCATATATTTT. Its translation: CASSLGRNSGNTIYF.